This TCR beta chain was profiled in a study of control samples from healthy donors and cancer patients. Some clones are missing from TCRdb's copy, which holds only in-frame ones; the method was immunoSEQ multiplex PCR. This sample has approximately 93,000 clones, with about 89% found just once. Of note for this clone: Other DNA sequences of this sample code for an identical CDR3.

The length of the CDR3 is 14 residues. Germline lookup yields CDR1 SGHRS and CDR2 YFSETQ. The V end lost 2 bases, the J end lost 1 base, and 9 bases lay between the germline ends. This TCR came from a woman between 50 and 59 years old with colorectal cancer. The chain recombines TRBV5-1 with TRBJ1-1, with a possible D match to TRBD1 (6 bases). The sample taken for sequencing was PBMCs. The CDR3 reads CASSLGQRNTEAFF. The CDR3 region has the DNA TGCGCCAGCAGCTTAGGACAGCGGAACACTGAAGCTTTCTTT.